One and the same sample provided the 15 T cell receptor beta chains below, sequenced in a study of blood T cell repertoires in COVID-19. TCRdb keeps only in-frame clones here, not all; method: immunoSEQ multiplex PCR. Among some 88,000 clones listed, around 88% were seen once. Material: peripheral blood. The receptors originated from a man aged 60 to 69 with acute or convalescent COVID-19.

The chain combines TRBV29-1 with TRBJ2-3, with D perhaps TRBD1 (5 bases). CDR3 length: 12 residues. With 4 bases removed from V and 3 bases from J, the gap between germline ends came to 8 bases. CDR1 and CDR2 from the germline V gene are SQVTM and ANQGSEA. CDR3 in amino acids: CSVGQRTDTQYF. The CDR3 region has the DNA TGCAGCGTTGGACAGCGTACAGATACGCAGTATTTT.

This chain links TRBV7-2 with TRBJ2-5, with 7 nucleotides matching TRBD2. The CDR3 is 14 residues long. Per germline, CDR1 SGHTA and CDR2 FQGNSA. After removal of 1 base from V and 5 bases from J, the junction contained 4 bases not matched to a gene. Written as DNA, the CDR3 is TGTGCCAGCAGCTTAGGGGGGGGGATGGAGACCCAGTACTTC. Translated, it gives CASSLGGGMETQYF.

V and J are TRBV4-3 and TRBJ1-6; D remains ambiguous. Germline-derived CDR1 and CDR2 are LGHNA and YSLEER. V was shortened by 1 base and J by 5 bases, with 9 bases between the two germline ends. The CDR3 runs to 15 residues. Written as DNA, the CDR3 is TGCGCCAGCAGCCAAGCGCCAGAACATAATTCACCCCTCCACTTT. It encodes CASSQAPEHNSPLHF.

This clone occurred a few times. The CDR3 here is CASSQDRAGTGATNEKLFF. CDR3 bases: TGCGCCAGCAGCCAAGATAGGGCCGGGACAGGGGCAACTAATGAAAAACTGTTTTTT. The chain couples TRBV4-3 to TRBJ1-4; 10 nucleotides align to TRBD1. V lost 0 bases and J lost 0; bases outside the gene matches: 7. Germline V lookup: CDR1 LGHNA, CDR2 YSLEER. CDR3 length equals 19 residues.

The rearrangement uses TRBV28 and TRBJ1-1; TRBD1 might be the D (5 bases). The germline gives CDR1 MDHEN, CDR2 SYDVKM. Trimming left V 5 bases short and J 0 bases short, with 13 bases between. There are 15 residues in the CDR3. The CDR3 DNA reads TGTGCCAGCAGTGGGGGGGGAAATCTGAACACTGAAGCTTTCTTT. Its translation is CASSGGGNLNTEAFF.

V usage is TRBV4-1 and J usage is TRBJ2-6; TRBD1 matches 10 bases. The germline CDR1 and CDR2 sequences are MGHRA and YSYEKL. The CDR3 has 16 amino acids. V dropped 9 bases and J dropped 0; count of bases not matched to a gene: 5. CDR3 coding DNA: TGCGCCAGTTGGGGACAGGGGAGCTCTGGGGCCAACGTCCTGACTTTC. As protein: CASWGQGSSGANVLTF.

The gene calls are TRBV30 and TRBJ1-2; 7 nucleotides match TRBD1. Germline assignment: CDR1 GTSNPN and CDR2 SVGIG (reference sequence). This CDR3 is 14 amino acids long. The trim removed 2 bases at V and 3 bases at J, leaving 6 bases unmatched. The CDR3 coding sequence is TGTGCCTGGAGTACGGGACAGAGCCACTATGGCTACACCTTC. Its translation: CAWSTGQSHYGYTF.

V and J are TRBV10-3 and TRBJ2-5; 8 nucleotides align to TRBD2. Trimming took 4 bases from V and 5 from J; bases not matched to a gene: 6. This CDR3 comprises 14 residues. Germline-derived CDR1 and CDR2 are ENHRY and SYGVKD. CDR3 in amino acids: CAISAAGVRETQYF. The CDR3 DNA follows: TGTGCCATCAGTGCAGCGGGAGTGCGGGAGACCCAGTACTTC.

The chain recombines TRBV30 with TRBJ1-6, with D possibly TRBD1 on 6 matching bases. The germline CDR1 and CDR2 sequences are GTSNPN and SVGIG (reference sequence). This CDR3 is built from 14 residues. The V and J ends lost 5 bases and 7 bases respectively, with 15 bases between them. The CDR3 DNA follows: TGTGCCTGGGATTCGGGGGGCAAAAATTCACCCCTCCACTTT. This sequence encodes CAWDSGGKNSPLHF.

The V call is TRBV7-2, the J call TRBJ2-1; TRBD1 matches at 12 bases. V shed 2 bases and J 4 bases; nucleotides not matched to a gene: 3. The CDR3 sequence is 16 residues long. The germline gives CDR1 SGHTA, CDR2 FQGNSA. The CDR3 spells CASSLPGQGAYNEQFF. CDR3 nucleotide sequence: TGTGCCAGCAGCTTACCGGGACAGGGGGCTTACAATGAGCAGTTCTTC.

The chain links TRBV6-2 or TRBV6-3 to TRBJ1-1, with D uncertain. CDR1 and CDR2 (germline): MNHEY, SVGEGT. The CDR3 runs 15 residues. V lost 4 bases and J 4 bases, leaving 16 bases between the germline ends. The CDR3: CASSFGGLSSTEAFF. CDR3 sequence (DNA): TGTGCCAGCAGTTTCGGTGGGCTATCGAGCACTGAAGCTTTCTTT.

This clone was recorded a few times. The DNA of the CDR3 is TGCGCCAGCAGCTTGGAACTAGCGGGGTCCTACGAGCAGTACTTC. The encoded protein is CASSLELAGSYEQYF. The V call is TRBV5-1, the J call TRBJ2-7, with 10 bases matching TRBD2. The CDR3 is 15 residues long. Germline V gene lookup returns CDR1 SGHRS and CDR2 YFSETQ. V was clipped by 0 bases and J by 1 base; unmatched bases: 1.

A few counts support this clone. CDR3: CASSLQGTNQPQHF. The CDR3 DNA is TGTGCCAGCAGCTTACAGGGCACTAATCAGCCCCAGCATTTT. The V call is TRBV5-4, the J call TRBJ1-5, with D possibly matching TRBD1 (6 bases). Trimming removed 2 bases at V and 4 bases at J, with 10 bases between. This CDR3 region has 14 residues. Germline V gives CDR1 SGHNT, CDR2 YYREEE (reference sequence). Looking up the rest from reference TRBV5-4 and TRBJ1-5 gives the full variable domain: ETGVTQSPTHLIKTRGQQVTLRCSSQSGHNTVSWYQQALGQGPQFIFQYYREEENGRGNFPPRFSGLQFPNYSSELNVNALELDDSALYLCASSLQGTNQPQHFGDGTRLSIL.

This clone was seen just once. This chain uses TRBV7-9 with TRBJ2-7; D remains unclear. Per germline, CDR1 SEHNR and CDR2 FQNEAQ (reference sequence). Deletions cut 1 base from V and 0 bases from J, with 4 bases between. The CDR3 sequence is 13 residues long. This CDR3 is CASSLGDSYEQYF. The CDR3 region has the DNA TGTGCCAGCAGCTTAGGAGACTCCTACGAGCAGTACTTC.

The chain recombines TRBV6-5 with TRBJ2-4; the D gene is possibly TRBD1 (5 bases). The CDR3 is 13 amino acids. From germline, CDR1 is MNHEY and CDR2 SVGAGI. V lost 7 bases and J lost 5, with 12 bases in between. This CDR3 is CASKPGPQNIQYF. CDR3 sequence (DNA): TGTGCCAGCAAGCCAGGGCCACAAAACATTCAGTACTTC.